The clone carrying this T cell receptor beta chain is medium-sized. Gene names are the mouse ones. The DNA ends 1 residue before the CDR3 does, and the rest of the CDR3 is filled in from the germline J gene. The data were obtained in a study of tissue T cells after allogeneic stem cell transplantation. Clones were sequenced by immunoSEQ multiplex PCR, and TCRdb holds only the in-frame ones, with some missing. The table lists roughly 8,600 clones, 37% of them singletons. There are 11 residues in the CDR3. From germline, CDR1 is KGHPV and CDR2 FQNQEV (reference sequence). Deletions cut 6 bases from V and 0 bases from J, with 2 bases between. Specified time point: mouse harvest day 14 after allogeneic transplant. Mouse grafts combined 10^7 T-cell-depleted bone marrow cells with 10^6 splenic CD5+ T cells.

The V gene is TRBV26, the J gene TRBJ1-2; D unclear. The clonotype was recovered from a female BALB/c mouse given C57BL/6 T cells with graft-versus-host disease after an allogeneic hematopoietic cell transplant. The sequencing sample was made of skin. Partial CDR3 DNA: TGTGCCAGCAGCTCAAACTCCGACTACACC. Protein sequence: CASSSNSDYT. In full, the CDR3 is CASSSNSDYTF.